The rows below give T cell receptor beta chains drawn from one sample of a study of cytomegalovirus exposure and HLA in healthy donors. Using immunoSEQ multiplex PCR, the repertoire was profiled, and TCRdb retains in-frame clones only, with some absent. The sample includes hundreds of thousands of clones, about 88% of them seen just once. The sequencing input was PBMCs. These receptors were obtained from a girl under 10 years old in good health and CMV-seronegative. The CDR3 runs from the conserved cysteine through the conserved F or W. Fields, in order: J gene, V gene, clone size, D gene, CDR3 protein, CDR3 DNA. D genes are given only for firm matches. Only part of the rows carry a size: once, few, many, or a class if the clone is expanded.

>TRBJ1-6|TRBV5-4|-|-
CASSFDRNSPLHF
TGTGCCAGCAGCTTTGACAGAAATTCACCCCTCCACTTT
>TRBJ2-7|TRBV2|-|-
CASSDPDSSYEQYF
TGTGCCAGCAGTGATCCCGATAGCTCCTACGAGCAGTACTTC
>TRBJ2-7|TRBV11-2|-|TRBD1
CASSKSTGGKRYEQYF
TGTGCCAGCAGTAAAAGTACAGGGGGCAAGCGGTACGAGCAGTACTTC
>TRBJ2-3|TRBV29-1|-|TRBD2
CSVEGPGQGTSGRRNTQYF
TGCAGCGTTGAAGGACCGGGACAGGGGACTAGCGGGAGGCGGAATACGCAGTATTTT
>TRBJ2-7|TRBV2|once|-
CASSEAGSGFYEQYF
TGTGCCAGCAGTGAGGCCGGGTCTGGCTTTTACGAGCAGTACTTC
>TRBJ2-7|TRBV18|-|TRBD2
CASSPQGLVYEQYF
TGTGCCAGCTCACCACAGGGACTAGTCTACGAGCAGTACTTC
>TRBJ1-2|TRBV5-4|-|TRBD1
CASSLEVSRGRDGYTF
TGTGCCAGCAGCTTGGAAGTGAGCAGGGGGCGCGATGGCTACACCTTC
>TRBJ2-3|TRBV9|-|-
CASSPGLLTDTQYF
TGTGCCAGCAGCCCGGGACTCCTCACAGATACGCAGTATTTT
>TRBJ1-2|TRBV5-1|-|-
CASSWGPGTGFYGYTF
TGCGCCAGCAGCTGGGGGCCGGGAACGGGGTTTTATGGCTACACCTTC
>TRBJ1-2|TRBV7-9|-|TRBD1
CASSPGGSGYTF
TGTGCCAGCAGTCCAGGGGGAAGCGGCTACACCTTC
>TRBJ2-5|TRBV6-1|-|-
CASNDRSSGGETQYF
TGTGCCAGCAACGACAGATCCAGCGGAGGGGAGACCCAGTACTTC
>TRBJ1-2|TRBV5-1|-|-
CASSSDNYGYTF
TGCGCCAGCAGCAGCGATAACTATGGCTACACCTTC
>TRBJ2-7|TRBV21-1|-|-
CASSKGRTSGTAYEQYF
TGTGCCAGCAGCAAAGGCAGGACTAGCGGAACCGCCTACGAGCAGTACTTC
>TRBJ2-1|TRBV27|-|TRBD2
CASSVSGGAYNEQFF
TGTGCCAGCAGTGTCAGCGGGGGGGCCTACAATGAGCAGTTCTTC
>TRBJ1-2|TRBV6-4|-|-
CASSDNVEGYTF
TGTGCCAGCAGTGACAACGTAGAGGGCTACACCTTC
>TRBJ1-4|TRBV30|few|-
CAWSDVNIRKLFF
TGTGCCTGGAGTGATGTGAACATTCGAAAACTGTTTTTT
>TRBJ1-2|TRBV10-3|-|-
CAISNGEIYGYTF
TGTGCCATCAGTAATGGAGAGATCTATGGCTACACCTTC
>TRBJ2-7|TRBV5-1|-|-
CAPVASRGGTYEQYF
TGCGCCCCGGTGGCGTCCAGGGGAGGGACCTACGAGCAGTACTTC
>TRBJ1-4|TRBV21-1|-|-
CASSPTGGGGEKLFF
TGTGCCAGCAGCCCGACAGGGGGAGGAGGTGAAAAACTGTTTTTT
>TRBJ2-7|TRBV9|once|-
CASSGPGKGQYF
TGTGCCAGCAGCGGTCCAGGGAAGGGGCAGTACTTC
>TRBJ1-4|TRBV7-7|-|-
CATTGRGGSQWEKLFF
TGTGCCACCACGGGAAGGGGAGGGTCGCAATGGGAAAAACTGTTTTTT
>TRBJ2-7|TRBV6-1|-|TRBD1
CASRRTGISYEQYF
TGTGCCAGCAGGCGGACAGGTATCTCTTACGAGCAGTACTTC
>TRBJ2-3|TRBV4-2|once|-
CASSEPPTDTQYF
TGTGCCAGCAGCGAGCCTCCCACAGATACGCAGTATTTT
>TRBJ2-7|TRBV5-1|-|TRBD1
CASSYGQVNEQYF
TGCGCCAGCAGCTACGGACAGGTCAACGAGCAGTACTTC
>TRBJ2-5|TRBV29-1|-|TRBD2
CSVAGTSGISETQYF
TGCAGCGTCGCTGGGACTAGCGGGATTTCGGAGACCCAGTACTTC
>TRBJ1-1|TRBV19|-|TRBD1
CASRPDRVKNTEAFF
TGTGCCAGTAGGCCCGACAGGGTGAAAAACACTGAAGCTTTCTTT
>TRBJ2-1|TRBV7-7|-|-
CASSLVGAAPHEQFF
TGTGCCAGCAGCTTAGTTGGGGCCGCGCCCCATGAGCAGTTCTTC
>TRBJ1-5|TRBV30|-|TRBD1
CAWSVTRGRGQPQHF
TGTGCCTGGAGTGTGACCAGGGGGCGCGGGCAGCCCCAGCATTTT
>TRBJ1-6|TRBV6-1|-|TRBD1
CASSVRDRGPPLHF
TGTGCCAGCAGTGTACGGGACAGGGGGCCACCCCTCCACTTT
>TRBJ2-7|TRBV21-1|-|-
CASSKYSQGGWGLAYEQYF
TGTGCCAGCAGCAAATATTCTCAAGGGGGTTGGGGACTAGCCTACGAGCAGTACTTC
>TRBJ1-2|TRBV27|-|TRBD1
CASSGTGFYGYTF
TGTGCCAGCAGTGGGACAGGCTTCTATGGCTACACCTTC
>TRBJ1-4|TRBV4-1|-|TRBD1
CASSLPDRGGPFNEKLFF
TGCGCCAGCAGCCTTCCGGACAGGGGGGGCCCCTTTAATGAAAAACTGTTTTTT
>TRBJ1-1|TRBV19|-|-
CASSLLQLVNTEAFF
TGTGCCAGTAGTCTTTTACAGTTGGTGAACACTGAAGCTTTCTTT
>TRBJ2-5|TRBV5-1|-|TRBD2
CASSLALAGQETQYF
TGCGCCAGCAGCTTGGCACTAGCGGGACAAGAGACCCAGTACTTC
>TRBJ2-3|TRBV5-4|-|TRBD1
CASSLEQGAIDTQYF
TGTGCCAGCAGCTTGGAACAGGGGGCAATAGATACGCAGTATTTT
>TRBJ2-6|TRBV5-1|-|-
CASSLRQNLNSGANVLTF
TGCGCCAGCAGCTTGAGACAGAACCTAAACTCTGGGGCCAACGTCCTGACTTTC
>TRBJ2-1|TRBV14|-|TRBD2
CASSHRLAGGPYNEQFF
TGTGCCAGCAGCCACAGACTAGCGGGAGGGCCTTACAATGAGCAGTTCTTC
>TRBJ2-3|TRBV30|-|-
CAWTVGGVLADTQYF
TGTGCCTGGACCGTGGGCGGGGTCTTGGCAGATACGCAGTATTTT
>TRBJ2-7|TRBV5-6|-|-
CASSLVGRGRSYEQYF
TGTGCCAGCAGCTTAGTCGGCAGGGGACGCTCCTACGAGCAGTACTTC
>TRBJ2-1|TRBV10-1|-|TRBD2
CASSGERGNPNEQFF
TGCGCCAGCAGTGGGGAGCGGGGGAACCCCAATGAGCAGTTCTTC
>TRBJ1-1|TRBV18|-|-
CASSPNGNTEAFF
TGTGCCAGCTCTCCGAACGGGAACACTGAAGCTTTCTTT
>TRBJ2-7|TRBV5-1|-|-
CASSRAGTTYEQYF
TGCGCCAGCAGTCGTGCGGGGACGACCTACGAGCAGTACTTC
>TRBJ1-2|TRBV30|-|-
CAWSVRGTVTGGYTF
TGTGCCTGGAGTGTGCGGGGGACTGTAACGGGAGGCTACACCTTC
>TRBJ1-4|TRBV2|few|TRBD1
CASRTGTGNEKLFF
TGTGCCAGCAGGACCGGGACAGGAAATGAAAAACTGTTTTTT
>TRBJ1-2|TRBV5-6|once|-
CASSFRDSYTF
TGTGCCAGCAGCTTTCGGGACAGCTACACCTTC
>TRBJ2-5|TRBV5-1|once|-
CASSPRTGSAETQYF
TGCGCCAGCAGCCCCCGAACGGGGTCGGCGGAGACCCAGTACTTC
>TRBJ2-7|TRBV27|-|TRBD1
CASIPRQGAGEQYF
TGTGCCAGCATCCCTAGACAGGGGGCGGGAGAGCAGTACTTC
>TRBJ1-5|TRBV5-4|-|TRBD1
CASSSDRDGNQPQHF
TGTGCCAGCAGTTCGGACAGGGACGGCAATCAGCCCCAGCATTTT
>TRBJ1-4|TRBV7-6|once|TRBD1
CASSLGQGLPNEKLFF
TGTGCCAGCAGCTTGGGACAGGGGTTACCTAATGAAAAACTGTTTTTT
>TRBJ2-2|TRBV4-2|-|TRBD2
CASSHGAWRGDLQGTGELFF
TGTGCCAGCAGCCACGGGGCCTGGCGGGGGGATCTCCAGGGCACCGGGGAGCTGTTTTTT
>TRBJ2-7|TRBV5-1|-|-
CASSLIASSYEQYF
TGCGCCAGCAGCTTGATAGCGAGCTCCTACGAGCAGTACTTC